This T cell receptor beta chain appears in the sequencing data of a study of response to subunit inactivated influenza vaccine. Germline V gene sequence: CDR1 DFQATT, CDR2 SNEGSKA (reference sequence). Trimming left V 3 bases short and J 1 base short, with 16 bases between. This CDR3 has 16 residues. TCRdb analysed the RT-PCR reads with MiXCR anew, one entry per CDR3 protein. The sample has about 540,000 distinct CDR3 sequences, roughly 25% seen once. This clonotype has only a few counts. Separately, the same data were catalogued under a study of T cells expressing NK-cell markers. That investigation notes: UMI-tagged 5'RACE template switching yielded the TCR beta cDNA. Cells sorted as CD3+CD56+NKG2C+, CD3+CD56+NKG2C- and CD3+CD56-NKG2C+ T cells supplied the TCR beta repertoires. In several donors, these clonotypes also led the CD3+CD56-NKG2C+ fraction.

V usage is TRBV20-1 and J usage is TRBJ2-1; TRBD2 might be the D (6 bases). This TCR was sampled from a man in his forties or fifties who received an inactivated influenza vaccine. The starting material was CD4+ T cells sorted from PBMCs, obtained roughly 12 days after vaccination. CDR3 loop: CSARRNSGDSYNEQFF. CDR3 nucleotides: TGCAGTGCTAGGAGGAATTCGGGGGATTCCTACAATGAGCAGTTCTTC.